This entry lists 12 T cell receptor beta chains sequenced from one sample in a study of T cells after yellow fever vaccination. TCRdb reanalysed the 5' RACE reads using MiXCR and keeps one entry per CDR3 protein. The sample contains some 400,000 distinct CDR3 sequences, roughly 20% of which appear only once. Sample: PBMCs, taken before the yellow fever booster vaccination. The receptor set was obtained from a man aged 18 to 29 who received the YFV17D yellow fever vaccine.

This rearrangement joins TRBV7-9 to TRBJ1-4, with D unresolved. This CDR3 is built from 15 residues. The V gene's germline CDR1 is SEHNR and CDR2 FQNEAQ (reference sequence). V was pared by 5 bases and J by 4 bases, with 14 bases between. The CDR3 DNA reads as TGTGCCAGCAGCAAGGAGTGGGGTGATAATGAAAAACTGTTTTTT. Amino acid sequence: CASSKEWGDNEKLFF. The complete variable domain, with remaining parts taken from reference TRBV7-9 and TRBJ1-4, reads DTGVSQNPRHKITKRGQNVTFRCDPISEHNRLYWYRQTLGQGPEFLTYFQNEAQLEKSRLLSDRFSAERPKGSFSTLEIQRTEQGDSAMYLCASSKEWGDNEKLFFGSGTQLSVL.

This clonotype has a count of ten or more. The V gene is TRBV20-1, the J gene TRBJ2-3; D call uncertain. CDR3 length: 12 amino acids. The V end was cut by 3 bases, the J end by 6 bases, with 10 bases between. Germline V gives CDR1 DFQATT, CDR2 SNEGSKA (reference sequence). The chain's CDR3 is CSASLPPDTQYF. The CDR3 DNA is TGCAGTGCTAGCTTACCCCCGGATACGCAGTATTTT.

The sample holds a few counts of this clonotype. This rearrangement joins TRBV6-2 or TRBV6-3 to TRBJ2-1; D perhaps matches TRBD1 (6 bases). Trimming pared 7 bases from V and 1 base from J, leaving 14 bases between. The CDR3 is made up of 15 amino acids. Germline V gene sequence: CDR1 MNHEY, CDR2 SVGEGT. CDR3 amino acids: CASTGLGGSYNEQFF. In DNA, the CDR3 is TGTGCCAGCACCGGTTTAGGGGGATCCTACAATGAGCAGTTCTTC.

The table lists this clonotype with a few counts. This chain uses TRBV5-1 with TRBJ1-2, with TRBD1 as a possible D gene (5 bases). Between the trimmed V and J ends, which lost 5 bases and 2 bases, there was a span of 13 bases. Germline values: CDR1 SGHRS, CDR2 YFSETQ. The CDR3 runs 14 residues. As DNA, the CDR3 is TGCGCCAGCAGTATGGGTGACAGCAACTATGGCTACACCTTC. Protein product: CASSMGDSNYGYTF.

This clonotype was seen a handful of times. The rearrangement links TRBV11-3 to TRBJ2-1; TRBD1 matches 7 bases. This CDR3 has 13 amino acids. Unmatched junction bases numbered 5, after V lost 3 bases and J lost 9 bases. The germline gives CDR1 SGHNT, CDR2 YENEEA. Written as DNA, the CDR3 is TGTGCCAGCAGCTTTGACAGGGATGTTGAGCAGTTCTTC. Translating gives CASSFDRDVEQFF.

This clonotype was seen more than once but under ten times. J is TRBJ1-2 and V is TRBV30; possible D gene TRBD1, 5 bases. The germline V gene encodes CDR1 GTSNPN and CDR2 SVGIG (reference sequence). The CDR3 is made up of 11 amino acids. The ends were cut back, 0 bases at V and 7 bases at J, with 6 bases in the middle. CDR3 protein: CAWSVGGGYTF. DNA for the CDR3: TGTGCCTGGAGTGTGGGGGGTGGCTACACCTTC.

This clonotype was recorded a few times. This sequence joins TRBV27 and TRBJ2-5; D ambiguous. Germline CDR1 MNHEY, CDR2 SMNVEV (reference sequence). V was trimmed by 2 bases and J by 5 bases, leaving 12 bases between them. The CDR3 loop spans 14 amino acids. DNA of the CDR3: TGTGCCAGCAGTTTAGGCAGACCCAGGGAGACCCAGTACTTC. Translating it yields CASSLGRPRETQYF.

As to this clonotype: Mismatch with germline at one junction end may stem from a read error. This chain connects TRBV5-1 to TRBJ2-1; TRBD2 matches at 7 bases. This CDR3 comprises 15 residues. Germline V gene lookup returns CDR1 SGHRS and CDR2 YFSETQ. The CDR3 DNA reads TGCGCCACCAACCCGGGGGGTATCTCCTGCAATGAGCAGTTCTTC. As protein: CATNPGGISCNEQFF.

The chain recombines TRBV7-2 with TRBJ1-5; no clear D. The V and J ends lost 3 bases and 6 bases respectively, with 15 bases between them. The germline gives CDR1 SGHTA, CDR2 FQGNSA. The CDR3 has 15 residues. For the CDR3, the DNA is TGTGCCAGCAGCTTTACTGGTTTACGTGGTCAGCCCCAGCATTTT. Encoded protein: CASSFTGLRGQPQHF.

This clonotype was observed many times. The genes are TRBV12-3 or TRBV12-4 and TRBJ2-7; 8 nucleotides agree with TRBD1. Trimming at V came to 5 bases and at J to 1 base, leaving 4 bases not matched to a gene. CDR3 length: 14 residues. CDR3 protein: CASSLGQGSYEQYV. The CDR3 DNA reads TGTGCCAGCAGTCTCGGACAGGGTTCCTACGAGCAGTACGTC.

The V and J genes are TRBV10-3 and TRBJ1-1; 7 bases are shared with TRBD1. Per germline, CDR1 ENHRY and CDR2 SYGVKD. The CDR3 is 14 amino acids. The J segment lost 1 base and the V segment lost 8 bases, leaving 7 bases of the junction unmatched. The CDR3 spells CAIGGGGTNTEAFF. The DNA of the CDR3 is TGTGCCATCGGGGGAGGGGGCACGAACACTGAAGCTTTCTTT.

This clonotype was seen only a few times. The chain has TRBV12-3 or TRBV12-4 and TRBJ1-2; D unresolved. V lost 9 bases and J 7 bases, leaving 9 bases between the germline ends. This CDR3 region has 10 residues. The CDR3 here is CASEDVGYTF. CDR3 bases: TGTGCCAGTGAAGACGTTGGCTACACCTTC.